A selection of T cell receptor beta chains follows, all from one sample in a study of Graves' ophthalmopathy and Graves' hyperthyroidism. One entry per CDR3 protein results from TCRdb running MiXCR on the multiplex PCR reads. The sample carries 500,000 to 700,000 distinct CDR3 sequences, about 40% recorded once. The sequenced sample consisted of peripheral blood or thyroid tissue (not recorded which). These receptors originate from an adult man with Graves' hyperthyroidism. Each CDR3 is given with its conserved first and last residue. A D gene is named only where the DNA matches it firmly. Size is stated for part of the rows, as once, few or many counts, or as a class when the clone is expanded.

>TRBV7-4|TRBJ2-7|TRBD1|15|NA
TGTGCCAGCAGCGGGCCGGGACAGGTAACCTACGAGCAGTACTTC
CASSGPGQVTYEQYF
>TRBV6-1|TRBJ2-5|TRBD2|14|NA
TGTGCCAGCAGTGTCTTTGGGGGGGAGGAGACCCAGTACTTC
CASSVFGGEETQYF
>TRBV7-9|TRBJ1-2|NA|13|NA
TGTGCCAGCAGTTACGGGGTGAATTATGGCTACACCTTC
CASSYGVNYGYTF
>TRBV4-1|TRBJ1-5|NA|17|many
TGCGCCAGCAGCCAAGATCCAGGGGTCGGGAGCAATCAGCCCCAGCATTTT
CASSQDPGVGSNQPQHF
>TRBV15|TRBJ2-5|NA|14|NA
TGTGCCACCAGCAGAGGGTCCAGGGAAGAGACCCAGTACTTC
CATSRGSREETQYF
>TRBV29-1|TRBJ2-2|NA|13|many
TGCAGCGTTGTGGAGGAAAACACCGGGGAGCTGTTTTTT
CSVVEENTGELFF
>TRBV7-2|TRBJ2-5|TRBD2|13|many
TGTGCCAGCAGCCGGACTAGCCGAGAGACCCAGTACTTC
CASSRTSRETQYF
>TRBV2|TRBJ1-3|NA|12|NA
TGTGCCAGCAGTGAGCAGGCCAACACCATATATTTT
CASSEQANTIYF
>TRBV7-2|TRBJ2-2|NA|14|few
TGTGCCAGCAGTGGAGGGGTTTTTACCGGGGAGCTGTTTTTT
CASSGGVFTGELFF
>TRBV7-2|TRBJ1-2|TRBD1|16|few
TGTGCCAGCAGCTTTAGACAGGGGGCGATGAACTATGGCTACACCTTC
CASSFRQGAMNYGYTF
>TRBV7-2|TRBJ2-7|TRBD2|15|NA
TGTGCCAGCAGCTTGCCCCTAGCGGGAACCTACGAGCAGTACTTC
CASSLPLAGTYEQYF
>TRBV7-8|TRBJ1-6|NA|12|many
TGTGCCAGCAGCTTAGATGGGGACCCCCTCCACTTT
CASSLDGDPLHF
>TRBV25-1|TRBJ2-3|NA|13|NA
TGTGCCAGCAGTGGAACAGGGCCAGGTACGCAGTATTTT
CASSGTGPGTQYF
>TRBV10-3|TRBJ2-5|NA|18|NA
TGTGCCATCAGTGAACGATCTAGTGTCGGGGCGGGTCCAGAGACCCAGCACTTC
CAISERSSVGAGPETQHF
>TRBV5-1|TRBJ2-6|NA|15|few
TGCGCCAGCAGCTTGTTTCTCTCTGGGGCCAACGTCCTGACTTTC
CASSLFLSGANVLTF
>TRBV12-3/TRBV12-4|TRBJ1-5|NA|15|many
TGTGCCAGCAGTTTAGCGGCCGGGCGGGGACAGCCCCAGCATTTT
CASSLAAGRGQPQHF
>TRBV2|TRBJ2-5|TRBD2|15|many
TGTGCCAGCAGTCCAGCGGGGGGGCTCGCATGGACCCAGTACTTC
CASSPAGGLAWTQYF
>TRBV2|TRBJ1-6|TRBD1|16|NA
TGTGCCAGCAGTGAAGGACGGACAGGCCTAGGTTCACCCCTCCACTTT
CASSEGRTGLGSPLHF
>TRBV5-8|TRBJ2-7|TRBD2|15|many
TGTGCCAGCAGCGGCCCAGCGGGGGGCGGCTACGAGCAGTACTTC
CASSGPAGGGYEQYF
>TRBV6-1|TRBJ1-5|NA|16|NA
TGTGCCAGCAGTGAAGGATCGCAGGGTAGCAATCAGCCCCAGCATTTT
CASSEGSQGSNQPQHF
>TRBV20-1|TRBJ2-5|TRBD1|13|NA
TGCAGTGCCCAACAGGGGGCCACAGATACGCAGTACTTC
CSAQQGATDTQYF
>TRBV2|TRBJ1-2|TRBD1|15|NA
TGTGCCAGCAGTGAAGAAACCGGGACAGGGGGTGGCTACACCTTC
CASSEETGTGGGYTF
>TRBV2|TRBJ1-1|NA|13|NA
TGTGCCAGCAGCTCCGGAGGGGTCACTGAAGCTTTCTTT
CASSSGGVTEAFF
>TRBV6-5|TRBJ1-3|TRBD1|15|NA
TGTGCCAGCAGTCTCTGGACAGGGTCTGGAAACACCATACATTTT
CASSLWTGSGNTIHF
>TRBV29-1|TRBJ2-2|NA|14|many
TGCAGCGTTGATGGTGGGTCGGGCACCGGGGAGCTGTTTTTT
CSVDGGSGTGELFF
>TRBV7-3|TRBJ2-2|TRBD2|16|NA
TGTGCCAGCAGTTTATCGGCGGGGGGAGGGGTCGGGGAGCTGTTTTTT
CASSLSAGGGVGELFF
>TRBV7-9|TRBJ1-5|NA|14|NA
TGTGCCAGCAGCGGGAAGACAGGCGTCCGGCCCCAGCATTTT
CASSGKTGVRPQHF
>TRBV28|TRBJ1-2|NA|14|many
TGTGCCAGCAGTAGCCGGACAGCTGACTATGGCTACACCTTC
CASSSRTADYGYTF
>TRBV20-1|TRBJ2-5|TRBD1|18|many
TGCAGTGCTAGAGATCGGGGATTCCACAGGGGGGTACAAGAGACCCAGTACTTC
CSARDRGFHRGVQETQYF
>TRBV7-8|TRBJ2-6|TRBD1|17|NA
TGTGCCAGCAGACCGGGACAGGGGAGCTCTGGGGCCAACGTCCTGACTTTC
CASRPGQGSSGANVLTF
>TRBV7-9|TRBJ1-1|TRBD1|17|many
TGTGCCAGCAGCTCAATAGGACAGGGGGAAAGGGACACTGAAGCTTTCTTT
CASSSIGQGERDTEAFF
>TRBV7-2|TRBJ2-2|TRBD1|16|NA
TGTGCCAGCAGCCAAAGGGACAGCCCGAACACCGGGGAGCTGTTTTTT
CASSQRDSPNTGELFF
>TRBV7-9|TRBJ2-5|NA|15|many
TGTGCCAGCAGCTTAGACGGATCCCCCCAAGAGACCCAGTACTTC
CASSLDGSPQETQYF
>TRBV5-8|TRBJ1-1|NA|14|NA
TGTGCCAGCAGCTTAATTGGGGGTAGCACTGAAGCTTTCTTT
CASSLIGGSTEAFF
>TRBV7-9|TRBJ2-7|NA|14|many
TGTGCCAGCAGCTCATGGGACACCTCCTACGAGCAGTACTTC
CASSSWDTSYEQYF
>TRBV5-1|TRBJ1-1|TRBD1|14|NA
TGCGCCAGCAGCTTCGGGACAGAGGTCACTGAAGCTTTCTTT
CASSFGTEVTEAFF
>TRBV7-2|TRBJ1-1|NA|13|NA
TGTGCCAGCAGCTTAGCTTTGGGGGGCGAAGCTTTCTTT
CASSLALGGEAFF
>TRBV7-8|TRBJ2-2|TRBD1|15|many
TGTGCCAGCACTTGGGGGACAGGGGTCACCGGGGAGCTGTTTTTT
CASTWGTGVTGELFF
>TRBV12-5|TRBJ2-5|TRBD1|16|many
TGTGCTAGTGGTTTGGTAGGGGACAGGGCCCAAGAGACCCAGTACTTC
CASGLVGDRAQETQYF
>TRBV6-1|TRBJ1-1|TRBD1|13|NA
TGTGCCAGCAGTGACTCCCGGGACAGTGAAGCTTTCTTT
CASSDSRDSEAFF
>TRBV7-3|TRBJ2-3|TRBD1|15|few
TGTGCCAGCAGCTTAACAGGGACAGACACAGATACGCAGTATTTT
CASSLTGTDTDTQYF
>TRBV7-3|TRBJ2-5|NA|15|many
TGTGCCAGCAGCTTAGGGTCGGGACGCCAAGAGACCCAGTACTTC
CASSLGSGRQETQYF
>TRBV20-1|TRBJ2-7|TRBD1|15|many
TGCAGTGCTAGAGATCGTGGGGGGACAGGGATCGAGCAGTACTTC
CSARDRGGTGIEQYF
>TRBV24-1|TRBJ2-1|TRBD2|15|NA
TGTGCCACCAGTCAAGCGGGAGGGAGCTACAATGAGCAGTTCTTC
CATSQAGGSYNEQFF
>TRBV2|TRBJ1-1|NA|13|NA
TGTGCCAGCAGTGAGGGCCTAGCCACTGAAGCTTTCTTT
CASSEGLATEAFF
>TRBV5-4|TRBJ2-2|TRBD2|16|few
TGTGCCAGCAGGTCACTGCCAGCGGGAGGGCCCGGGGAGCTGTTTTTT
CASRSLPAGGPGELFF